A selection of T cell receptor beta chains follows, all from one sample in a study of monozygotic twins with cystic fibrosis. Assay used: immunoSEQ multiplex PCR; TCRdb lists only in-frame clones, some missing. The repertoire holds about 22,000 clones, with approximately 90% as singletons. Material for sequencing was blood. These receptors all stem from a woman aged 25 to 39 with cystic fibrosis. The CDR3 runs from the conserved cysteine through the conserved F or W. A D gene is named only where the DNA matches it firmly. Some rows mark clone size as missing; the rest say once, few, many or name a class of expanded clone.

abundance | d_gene | j_gene | v_gene | CDR3nt | CDR3aa
once | - | TRBJ1-5 | TRBV15 | TGTGCCACCAGCAGAGAACACTTGGGGGTAAATCAGCCCCAGCATTTT | CATSREHLGVNQPQHF
- | - | TRBJ2-5 | TRBV19 | TGTGCCAGTAGTATAGCCGGGGGCGCAGGAGAGACCCAGTACTTC | CASSIAGGAGETQYF
- | - | TRBJ2-1 | TRBV7-2 | TGTGCCAGCAGCTTTCTAGTCGCTGAGCAGTTCTTC | CASSFLVAEQFF
- | - | TRBJ1-5 | TRBV23-1 | TGCGCCAGCAGCCAACCGAAGTCCCCCGGTCAGCCCCAGCATTTT | CASSQPKSPGQPQHF
- | - | TRBJ1-4 | TRBV21-1 | TGTGCCAGCAGCAAATGGGGGGAGGGTGAAAAACTGTTTTTT | CASSKWGEGEKLFF
- | - | TRBJ1-2 | TRBV19 | TGTGCCAGTAGTATAGTTCCAGGGCGGGGCTACACCTTC | CASSIVPGRGYTF
- | - | TRBJ1-2 | TRBV10-3 | TGTGCCATCAGTGAGCTTTCGGACGATATTGATGGCTACACCTTC | CAISELSDDIDGYTF
- | - | TRBJ1-2 | TRBV5-5 | TGTGCCAGCAGCTCCGGTCGGGTCAGGGGCTACACCTTC | CASSSGRVRGYTF
- | - | TRBJ2-7 | TRBV7-9 | TGTGCCAGCAGTCGCTCTAGCTACGAGCAGTACTTC | CASSRSSYEQYF
- | - | TRBJ2-1 | TRBV5-1 | TGCGCCAGCAGCTTGCAGGTTCGACCGGGCCTGGAGCAGTTCTTC | CASSLQVRPGLEQFF
once | - | TRBJ1-1 | TRBV6-5 | TGTGCCAGCAGTTACTACCCGGGGAGGGGGACTGAAGCTTTCTTT | CASSYYPGRGTEAFF
few | - | TRBJ2-7 | TRBV29-1 | TGCAGCGTTGAAAGCTCCTACGAGCAGTACTTC | CSVESSYEQYF
few | - | TRBJ1-2 | TRBV19 | TGTGCCAGTAGTATCCGACAATATGGCTACACCTTC | CASSIRQYGYTF
- | TRBD1 | TRBJ1-1 | TRBV27 | TGTGCCAGCAGTTTCGGGCAGGGGGCCACTGAAGCTTTCTTT | CASSFGQGATEAFF
- | - | TRBJ1-3 | TRBV5-6 | TGTGCCAGCAGGGCCGGGGGCCTGGATCACACCATATATTTT | CASRAGGLDHTIYF
- | TRBD1 | TRBJ1-1 | TRBV29-1 | TGCAGCGTTAGTTCTAACCGACAGGGGCATATGAACACTGAAGCTTTCTTT | CSVSSNRQGHMNTEAFF
- | - | TRBJ1-1 | TRBV4-1 | TGCGCCAGCAGCCAAGAGGGGCTGGGACGGAACACTGAAGCTTTCTTT | CASSQEGLGRNTEAFF
- | TRBD2 | TRBJ2-1 | TRBV9 | TGTGCCAGCAGCGTAGGTGGTAGCGGGGGGTCGCGGAATGAGCAGTTCTTC | CASSVGGSGGSRNEQFF
once | TRBD1 | TRBJ2-2 | TRBV6-1 | TGTGCCAGCAGTGAAGGGGACAGGGTGTGGGAGCTGTTTTTT | CASSEGDRVWELFF
- | - | TRBJ2-4 | TRBV7-9 | TGTGCCAGCAGCTCTCTAAGCGGAGCCAAAAACATTCAGTACTTC | CASSSLSGAKNIQYF
- | - | TRBJ2-3 | TRBV9 | TGTGCCAGCAGCGTAGGAATAGATACGCAGTATTTT | CASSVGIDTQYF
- | TRBD2 | TRBJ2-4 | TRBV19 | TGTGCCAGTATAGCCATCGGGGGGGCGGCCAAAAACATTCAGTACTTC | CASIAIGGAAKNIQYF
- | - | TRBJ2-2 | TRBV29-1 | TGCAGCGGCCGACATGGGCAAAGGGACACCGGGGAGCTGTTTTTT | CSGRHGQRDTGELFF
few | TRBD1 | TRBJ1-2 | TRBV5-4 | TGTGCCAGCAGCGGGACAGACATCTATGGCTACACCTTC | CASSGTDIYGYTF
- | TRBD1 | TRBJ1-5 | TRBV4-1 | TGCGCCAGCAGCCAAGTACCGACAGGGAACAATCAGCCCCAGCATTTT | CASSQVPTGNNQPQHF
- | - | TRBJ2-6 | TRBV6-1 | TGTGCCAGCAGTGAAAGGGGGGCTGGGGCCAACGTCCTGACTTTC | CASSERGAGANVLTF
- | - | TRBJ2-5 | TRBV7-9 | TGTGCCAGCAGCCGTGGGGGTTTGGGAGAGACCCAGTACTTC | CASSRGGLGETQYF
- | - | TRBJ1-5 | TRBV5-6 | TGTGCCAGCAGCTTGGGAAAAGGGAGCAATCAGCCCCAGCATTTT | CASSLGKGSNQPQHF
- | TRBD1 | TRBJ1-2 | TRBV5-5 | TGTGCCAGCAGCTTGGTACGACAGGGAGGCTATGGCTACACCTTC | CASSLVRQGGYGYTF
- | TRBD1 | TRBJ2-7 | TRBV6-1 | TGTGCCAGCAGTGAGAACGACAGGGCTCGGGTCTACGAGCAGTACTTC | CASSENDRARVYEQYF
- | - | TRBJ1-4 | TRBV4-2 | TGTGCCAGCAGCCGACCGCCCTCGGGACCTAATGAAAAACTGTTTTTT | CASSRPPSGPNEKLFF
- | - | TRBJ1-4 | TRBV10-3 | TGTGCCATCAGTGAGGGGTCGACGGGTTCTCTGGGGGAAAAACTGTTTTTT | CAISEGSTGSLGEKLFF
- | - | TRBJ2-4 | TRBV6-1 | TGTGCCAGCAGTGAACCTCCCTTTGACAGGGCCAAAAACATTCAGTACTTC | CASSEPPFDRAKNIQYF
few | - | TRBJ1-2 | TRBV9 | TGTGCCAGCAGCGTAGACGGGGGATGGGGCTACACCTTC | CASSVDGGWGYTF
- | - | TRBJ2-3 | TRBV2 | TGTGCCAGCAGTGAAAGAATAAGATCCACAGATACGCAGTATTTT | CASSERIRSTDTQYF
- | - | TRBJ2-6 | TRBV7-9 | TGTGCCAGCAGCTTAGTGGTGCTTCGGGGTTCTGGGGCCAACGTCCTGACTTTC | CASSLVVLRGSGANVLTF
- | - | TRBJ1-5 | TRBV28 | TGTGCCAGCAGTTTGGCAGGGGGCAATCAGCCCCAGCATTTT | CASSLAGGNQPQHF
- | - | TRBJ1-2 | TRBV4-1 | TGCGCCAGCAGCCAGGGGACCGGAAATGACGGCTACACCTTC | CASSQGTGNDGYTF
- | - | TRBJ2-2 | TRBV7-6 | TGTGCCAGCAGCTTCTACGGGGAGGCCGGGGAGCTGTTTTTT | CASSFYGEAGELFF
- | TRBD2 | TRBJ2-1 | TRBV4-1 | TGCGCCAGCAGCCAATGGTCGGGAGGGGTAATTGAGCAGTTCTTC | CASSQWSGGVIEQFF
- | - | TRBJ1-5 | TRBV5-5 | TGTGCCAGCAGTCCTGGGGATGCGAGCAATCAGCCCCAGCATTTT | CASSPGDASNQPQHF
few | - | TRBJ1-6 | TRBV27 | TGTGCCAGCAGTTCATACTCCGGGACAAATTCACCCCTCCACTTT | CASSSYSGTNSPLHF
- | - | TRBJ2-3 | TRBV29-1 | TGCAGCGCCGAACGTGGGGCTAGCACAGATACGCAGTATTTT | CSAERGASTDTQYF
- | - | TRBJ2-6 | TRBV5-4 | TGTGCCAGCAGCCCAGAGAGAGGTGAAAGCTCTGGGGCCAACGTCCTGACTTTC | CASSPERGESSGANVLTF
- | - | TRBJ1-3 | TRBV5-1 | TGCGCCAGCAGCTTGGATCGGGGATCCGGAAACACCATATATTTT | CASSLDRGSGNTIYF
- | - | TRBJ1-2 | TRBV9 | TGTGCCAGCAGCGTAGTGGTCAGGGTGGGCTATGGCTACACCTTC | CASSVVVRVGYGYTF
few | - | TRBJ2-3 | TRBV5-1 | TGCGCCAGCAGCTTGGACGGGCCTACCACAGATACGCAGTATTTT | CASSLDGPTTDTQYF
- | - | TRBJ1-2 | TRBV16 | TGTGCCAGCAGCCCCCCCTATTTGGAAGATCGGGGGTATGGCTACACCTTC | CASSPPYLEDRGYGYTF
few | - | TRBJ2-7 | TRBV4-1 | TGCGCCAGCAGCCAAGAAAACGGGGGCGGCTACGAGCAGTACTTC | CASSQENGGGYEQYF
- | - | TRBJ2-3 | TRBV15 | TGTGCCACCAGCAGAGACCCGTGGTATACAGATACGCAGTATTTT | CATSRDPWYTDTQYF